Included here is one T cell receptor (beta chain) sequence, with context. The antigen remains unidentified. The record originates from a study of cytomegalovirus exposure and HLA in healthy donors. Study results and limitations: Through in vitro validation, a few CMV-associated chains were shown to be specific for CMV antigens. Reportedly, diagnosis of cytomegalovirus status by the classifier showed high specificity and sensitivity. The listing of roughly 160 TCR beta chains classed them as cytomegalovirus-associated.

The donors were members of the roughly 130-subject validation cohort (separate from the approximately 670-subject first cohort). Sequencing was performed with immunoSEQ multiplex PCR; in TCRdb, only in-frame clones are kept and a portion is missing. The sample shows approximately 110,000 clones, around 87% of them seen only once. The TCR was taken from a woman aged 18-35 years in good health and CMV-seropositive. The sequenced sample consisted of PBMCs.

DNA for the CDR3: TGTGCCAGCAGCCTCAGGGGGCAAGAGACCCAGTACTTC. It translates to CASSLRGQETQYF. This chain uses TRBV7-3 with TRBJ2-5; TRBD1 matches 7 bases. Per the germline V gene, CDR1 is SGHTA and CDR2 is FQGTGA. The CDR3 has 13 residues. Losses at the gene ends were 5 bases for V and 2 bases for J; bases not matched to a gene: 2.